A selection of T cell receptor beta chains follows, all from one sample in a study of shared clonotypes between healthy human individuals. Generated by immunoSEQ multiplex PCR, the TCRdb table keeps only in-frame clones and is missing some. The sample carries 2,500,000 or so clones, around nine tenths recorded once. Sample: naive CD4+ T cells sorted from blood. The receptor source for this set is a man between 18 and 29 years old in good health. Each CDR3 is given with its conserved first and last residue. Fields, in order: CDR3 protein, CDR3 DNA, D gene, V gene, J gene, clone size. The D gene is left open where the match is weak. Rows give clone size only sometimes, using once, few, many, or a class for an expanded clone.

CDR3: CASSSSSGRVYNEQFF
DNA: TGTGCCAGCAGTTCGTCCAGCGGGAGGGTTTACAATGAGCAGTTCTTC
D: TRBD2
V: TRBV6-6
J: TRBJ2-1
size: -

CDR3: CASSLGSASQPQHF
DNA: TGTGCCAGCAGTTTAGGTTCCGCCAGTCAGCCCCAGCATTTT
D: -
V: TRBV27
J: TRBJ1-5
size: -

CDR3: CASSYLNSGNTIYF
DNA: TGTGCCAGCAGTTATCTTAACTCTGGAAACACCATATATTTT
D: -
V: TRBV6-5
J: TRBJ1-3
size: -

CDR3: CASSPLAGTKNIQYF
DNA: TGCGCCAGCAGCCCCCTTGCCGGAACCAAAAACATTCAGTACTTC
D: -
V: TRBV5-1
J: TRBJ2-4
size: -

CDR3: CASSLAWGPSYEQYF
DNA: TGTGCCAGCAGCTTAGCTTGGGGGCCGTCCTACGAGCAGTACTTC
D: -
V: TRBV7-2
J: TRBJ2-7
size: -

CDR3: CASSRKPGQGSYEQYF
DNA: TGTGCCAGCAGCCGCAAGCCGGGACAGGGCTCCTACGAGCAGTACTTC
D: TRBD1
V: TRBV7-2
J: TRBJ2-7
size: -

CDR3: CASSRTSGSTDTQYF
DNA: TGTGCCAGCAGTAGGACTAGCGGTAGCACAGATACGCAGTATTTT
D: TRBD2
V: TRBV6-5
J: TRBJ2-3
size: -

CDR3: CASSHSSGRGRVTEAFF
DNA: TGTGCCAGCAGCCACTCCTCGGGCAGGGGGCGCGTCACTGAAGCTTTCTTT
D: TRBD1
V: TRBV14
J: TRBJ1-1
size: few

CDR3: CASSEARGYSNIQYF
DNA: TGTGCCAGCAGCGAGGCCAGGGGATATTCAAACATTCAGTACTTC
D: -
V: TRBV7-9
J: TRBJ2-4
size: -

CDR3: CASSTPPSAQIPGELFF
DNA: TGTGCCAGTAGTACCCCTCCTAGCGCACAGATCCCCGGGGAGCTGTTTTTT
D: -
V: TRBV19
J: TRBJ2-2
size: -

CDR3: CASSPEVGLVREQYF
DNA: TGTGCCAGCAGCCCAGAAGTGGGCCTGGTTCGCGAGCAGTACTTC
D: -
V: TRBV7-9
J: TRBJ2-7
size: -

CDR3: CASSLVGQPQHF
DNA: TGTGCCAGCAGCTTAGTCGGCCAGCCCCAGCATTTT
D: -
V: TRBV7-8
J: TRBJ1-5
size: few

CDR3: CASSLGTLAGGLFF
DNA: TGTGCCAGCAGCTTGGGGACACTCGCGGGAGGGCTGTTTTTT
D: TRBD2
V: TRBV7-3
J: TRBJ2-2
size: -

CDR3: CASSKGQGPYEQYF
DNA: TGCGCCAGCAGCAAAGGACAGGGCCCCTACGAGCAGTACTTC
D: TRBD1
V: TRBV5-1
J: TRBJ2-7
size: few

CDR3: CASSLVGQASTDTQYF
DNA: TGTGCCAGCAGCTTAGTAGGGCAGGCCAGCACAGATACGCAGTATTTT
D: -
V: TRBV7-9
J: TRBJ2-3
size: -

CDR3: CASRQQGAGGNTIYF
DNA: TGTGCCAGCAGACAACAGGGGGCAGGAGGAAACACCATATATTTT
D: TRBD1
V: TRBV6-6
J: TRBJ1-3
size: -

CDR3: CAISESRGAGTGELFF
DNA: TGTGCCATCAGTGAGTCGCGGGGGGCGGGCACCGGGGAGCTGTTTTTT
D: TRBD2
V: TRBV10-3
J: TRBJ2-2
size: -

CDR3: CSVGQGAGEQFF
DNA: TGCAGCGTGGGACAGGGGGCCGGGGAGCAGTTCTTC
D: TRBD1
V: TRBV29-1
J: TRBJ2-1
size: -

CDR3: CASSPRDGTKETQYF
DNA: TGTGCCAGCTCACCGCGGGACGGAACAAAAGAGACCCAGTACTTC
D: -
V: TRBV18
J: TRBJ2-5
size: -

CDR3: CASSESGVPRETQYF
DNA: TGTGCCAGCAGTGAATCCGGGGTGCCCCGGGAGACCCAGTACTTC
D: -
V: TRBV2
J: TRBJ2-5
size: -

CDR3: CASRDTGTGGWWEQYF
DNA: TGCGCCAGCAGAGACACCGGGACAGGTGGATGGTGGGAGCAGTACTTC
D: TRBD1
V: TRBV10-2
J: TRBJ2-7
size: -

CDR3: CASSLGQGKSYEQYF
DNA: TGTGCCAGCAGCCTCGGACAGGGGAAGAGTTACGAGCAGTACTTC
D: TRBD1
V: TRBV14
J: TRBJ2-7
size: -

CDR3: CASSQTGGSYEQYF
DNA: TGCGCCAGCAGCCAGACAGGGGGCTCCTACGAGCAGTACTTC
D: TRBD1
V: TRBV5-1
J: TRBJ2-7
size: -

CDR3: CASSLRQENTEAFF
DNA: TGCGCCAGCAGCTTGAGACAGGAGAACACTGAAGCTTTCTTT
D: -
V: TRBV5-1
J: TRBJ1-1
size: -

CDR3: CASSQGLFSGQETQYF
DNA: TGTGCCAGCAGCCAAGGACTATTTAGCGGACAAGAGACCCAGTACTTC
D: -
V: TRBV14
J: TRBJ2-5
size: -

CDR3: CASSANQPQHF
DNA: TGTGCCAGCAGTGCTAATCAGCCCCAGCATTTT
D: -
V: TRBV6-4
J: TRBJ1-5
size: few

CDR3: CASSSLPKTGNLETQYF
DNA: TGTGCCAGCAGTTCGCTACCTAAAACAGGGAACTTAGAGACCCAGTACTTC
D: -
V: TRBV28
J: TRBJ2-5
size: -

CDR3: CASSDSRQGGPLEAFF
DNA: TGTGCCAGCAGTGACTCTAGACAAGGGGGGCCCCTTGAAGCTTTCTTT
D: -
V: TRBV6-4
J: TRBJ1-1
size: -